Listed below are T cell receptor beta chains from one sample, sequenced in a study of response to subunit inactivated influenza vaccine. Via MiXCR, TCRdb re-called the RT-PCR reads, giving one row per CDR3 protein. The repertoire holds about 700,000 distinct CDR3 sequences, with more than 11% as singletons. Sequencing used PBMCs from blood, obtained 14 days before vaccination. Every receptor here comes from a man aged 50-59 years who received an inactivated influenza vaccine. Both conserved end residues are part of each CDR3. The order of the fields is clone size, J gene, D gene, V gene, CDR3 protein, CDR3 DNA. D genes are given only for firm matches. Size tells how often a clone was seen (once, few, many) or the class of an expanded clone, and some rows leave it out.

few,TRBJ2-2,-,TRBV7-9,CASSFDSGELFF,TGTGCCAGCAGCTTTGATAGCGGGGAGCTGTTTTTT
few,TRBJ2-1,TRBD2,TRBV20-1,CSARGSSGSHNEQFF,TGCAGTGCTAGGGGGTCGAGCGGGAGCCACAATGAGCAGTTCTTC
few,TRBJ2-1,TRBD2,TRBV28,CASSLSHRLLAGYNEQFF,TGTGCCAGCAGTTTATCCCACCGCCTACTAGCGGGGTACAATGAGCAGTTCTTC
few,TRBJ1-2,TRBD1,TRBV4-1,CASSRGTGRYGYTF,TGCGCCAGCAGCCGCGGGACAGGGCGGTATGGCTACACCTTC
few,TRBJ2-4,-,TRBV6-2/TRBV6-3,CASAARPKNIQYF,TGTGCCAGCGCAGCGAGGCCCAAAAACATTCAGTACTTC
few,TRBJ2-1,TRBD1,TRBV5-6,CASSSRYATGLYNEQFF,TGTGCCAGCAGTTCCCGGTACGCGACAGGGCTTTACAATGAGCAGTTCTTC
few,TRBJ1-1,TRBD1,TRBV5-6,CASSDRTGGAWTEAFF,TGTGCCAGCAGCGATCGGACAGGGGGCGCATGGACTGAAGCTTTCTTT
many,TRBJ1-1,TRBD1,TRBV20-1,CSAPRLNRGVAFF,TGCAGTGCTCCTCGTTTAAACAGGGGAGTTGCTTTCTTT
-,TRBJ2-1,-,TRBV6-2/TRBV6-3,CASSTERSSYNEQFF,TGTGCCAGCAGTACCGAGCGGAGCTCCTACAATGAGCAGTTCTTC
-,TRBJ2-7,-,TRBV4-3,CASSQALGYEQYF,TGCGCCAGCAGCCAGGCCCTGGGGTACGAGCAGTACTTC
few,TRBJ2-1,-,TRBV7-9,CASSSARSYEQFF,TGTGCCAGCAGCTCAGCCAGGAGTTATGAGCAGTTCTTC
many,TRBJ1-2,-,TRBV7-2,CASSLQGGYGYTF,TGTGCCAGCAGCCTACAGGGCGGCTATGGCTACACCTTC
-,TRBJ2-1,-,TRBV5-1,CASRDGTYNEQFF,TGCGCCAGCAGGGACGGAACCTACAATGAGCAGTTCTTC
few,TRBJ2-7,-,TRBV14,CASSQGTRREQYF,TGTGCCAGCAGCCAAGGTACCAGGCGCGAGCAGTACTTC
-,TRBJ1-6,-,TRBV27,CASSLFRNNSPLHF,TGTGCCAGCAGTTTGTTCCGCAATAATTCACCCCTCCACTTT
few,TRBJ2-1,-,TRBV5-1,CASSSTTLDEQFF,TGCGCCAGCAGCTCCACAACGCTGGATGAGCAGTTCTTC
few,TRBJ2-1,TRBD1,TRBV10-1,CASGTAMVAGQFF,TGCGCCAGCGGGACAGCGATGGTTGCGGGGCAGTTCTTC
-,TRBJ2-2,-,TRBV4-2,CASSRTAAGANTGELFF,TGTGCCAGCAGTCGAACCGCGGCGGGGGCCAACACCGGGGAGCTGTTTTTT
once,TRBJ2-7,TRBD1,TRBV5-1,CASSVRQGAISYEQYF,TGCGCCAGCAGCGTACGACAGGGGGCGATCAGCTACGAGCAGTACTTC
-,TRBJ2-7,-,TRBV7-9,CASSPPRAAGSYEQYF,TGTGCCAGCAGCCCACCTCGGGCAGCGGGCTCCTACGAGCAGTACTTC
many,TRBJ2-1,TRBD2,TRBV2,CASTSGSSYNEQFF,TGTGCCAGCACTAGCGGGAGCTCCTACAATGAGCAGTTCTTC
-,TRBJ1-1,TRBD1,TRBV28,CASSSTGGRYTEAFF,TGTGCCAGCAGTTCCACAGGGGGTCGGTACACTGAAGCTTTCTTT
many,TRBJ2-3,-,TRBV20-1,CSARNKEGADTQYF,TGCAGTGCTAGAAATAAAGAAGGGGCAGATACGCAGTATTTT
-,TRBJ2-7,TRBD2,TRBV27,CASSFGSGPSYEQYF,TGTGCCAGCAGTTTTGGTAGCGGGCCGTCCTACGAGCAGTACTTC
few,TRBJ1-6,-,TRBV20-1,CSARDRRLRVVSPLHF,TGCAGTGCTAGAGACCGACGGCTCAGGGTTGTTTCACCCCTCCACTTT
few,TRBJ2-7,TRBD1,TRBV4-3,CASSQLTGGSSYEQYF,TGCGCCAGCAGCCAACTCACAGGGGGTAGCTCCTACGAGCAGTACTTC
-,TRBJ2-1,-,TRBV7-2,CASSLERRSSYNEQFF,TGTGCCAGCAGCTTAGAACGCCGCAGCTCCTACAATGAGCAGTTCTTC
few,TRBJ2-6,-,TRBV7-8,CASSLVSISGANVLTF,TGTGCCAGCAGCTTAGTCAGTATCTCTGGGGCCAACGTCCTGACTTTC
-,TRBJ1-5,TRBD1,TRBV15,CATSRRGRGQGNQPQHF,TGTGCCACCAGCAGACGTGGCAGGGGGCAAGGCAATCAGCCCCAGCATTTT
few,TRBJ2-7,-,TRBV7-9,CASSLDGGNAYEQYF,TGTGCCAGCAGCTTAGATGGGGGAAACGCCTACGAGCAGTACTTC
-,TRBJ2-3,TRBD2,TRBV24-1,CATSSGVRASTDTQYF,TGTGCCACCAGTAGCGGGGTTCGAGCTAGCACAGATACGCAGTATTTT
few,TRBJ2-3,-,TRBV5-1,CASASERSTDTQYF,TGCGCCAGCGCGTCGGAGCGGAGCACAGATACGCAGTATTTT
-,TRBJ2-3,-,TRBV29-1,CSERQYTSTDTQYF,TGCAGCGAAAGACAGTATACTAGCACAGATACGCAGTATTTT
-,TRBJ2-5,-,TRBV7-9,CASSSVPRGEETQYF,TGTGCCAGCAGCTCGGTCCCCCGGGGCGAAGAGACCCAGTACTTC
-,TRBJ2-1,TRBD2,TRBV9,CASSGGGTSGFREQFF,TGTGCCAGCAGCGGGGGCGGGACTAGCGGTTTTAGGGAGCAGTTCTTC
-,TRBJ2-1,TRBD1,TRBV12-3/TRBV12-4,CASTMTGAGDEQFF,TGTGCCAGCACTATGACAGGGGCTGGCGATGAGCAGTTCTTC
many,TRBJ2-1,TRBD2,TRBV28,CASSLSRGVVGDEQFF,TGTGCCAGCAGTTTGTCACGGGGGGTTGTGGGCGATGAGCAGTTCTTC
few,TRBJ2-3,TRBD1,TRBV20-1,CSARDRANTQYF,TGCAGTGCCAGGGACAGGGCTAATACGCAGTATTTT
few,TRBJ2-1,-,TRBV5-4,CASSRPKGGLYNEQFF,TGTGCCAGCAGCAGACCCAAGGGGGGCCTTTACAATGAGCAGTTCTTC
-,TRBJ2-2,-,TRBV25-1,CASQPGGVSGELFF,TGTGCCAGCCAGCCCGGGGGAGTCTCCGGGGAGCTGTTTTTT
-,TRBJ2-1,TRBD1,TRBV10-3,CAISARDRVDEQFF,TGTGCCATCAGCGCCAGGGACAGGGTGGATGAGCAGTTCTTC
-,TRBJ1-6,-,TRBV7-8,CASSLDFRSPLHF,TGTGCCAGCAGCTTAGATTTTCGGTCACCCCTCCACTTT
few,TRBJ2-1,-,TRBV20-1,CSARVGVSSYNEQFF,TGCAGTGCTAGAGTTGGGGTGAGCTCCTACAATGAGCAGTTCTTC
-,TRBJ2-1,TRBD2,TRBV2,CASPEGSSGGNEQFF,TGTGCCAGCCCCGAAGGGTCTAGCGGGGGTAATGAGCAGTTCTTC
many,TRBJ2-7,TRBD1,TRBV19,CASSYTSGTGNYEQYF,TGTGCCAGTAGTTACACCTCCGGGACAGGGAACTACGAGCAGTACTTC
few,TRBJ2-1,-,TRBV29-1,CSATENNEQFF,TGCAGCGCAACAGAGAACAATGAGCAGTTCTTC
-,TRBJ2-4,TRBD1,TRBV4-3,CASSRWTGGLGNIQYF,TGCGCCAGCAGCAGATGGACAGGGGGTCTCGGGAACATTCAGTACTTC
-,TRBJ1-3,-,TRBV5-1,CASSLVPRGPSGNTIYF,TGCGCCAGCAGCTTGGTACCCAGGGGCCCCTCTGGAAACACCATATATTTT
-,TRBJ2-7,TRBD2,TRBV6-1,CASSKRALAGGSYEQYF,TGTGCCAGCAGTAAACGAGCACTAGCGGGAGGGTCCTACGAGCAGTACTTC
few,TRBJ2-2,TRBD2,TRBV6-2/TRBV6-3,CASSYSPTGRESTGELFF,TGTGCCAGCAGTTACTCCCCAACGGGGAGGGAGAGTACCGGGGAGCTGTTTTTT
few,TRBJ2-7,-,TRBV27,CASGPTFSYEQYF,TGTGCCAGCGGCCCCACATTCTCCTACGAGCAGTACTTC
-,TRBJ2-3,-,TRBV20-1,CSALRDPATDTQYF,TGCAGTGCTCTCCGGGACCCAGCCACAGATACGCAGTATTTT
-,TRBJ2-1,TRBD2,TRBV27,CASSLMAGAAIEQFF,TGTGCCAGCAGTTTGATGGCGGGAGCAGCAATCGAGCAGTTCTTC
-,TRBJ2-5,TRBD2,TRBV10-3,CAISATTSGRIQETQYF,TGTGCCATCAGTGCGACGACTAGCGGGAGAATCCAAGAGACCCAGTACTTC